This T cell receptor (beta chain) was found in a study of blood T cell repertoires in COVID-19. V was clipped by 5 bases and J by 4 bases, with 9 bases between them. Germline CDR1 reads LGHNA; CDR2 reads YSLEER. The CDR3 covers 13 residues. The table came from immunoSEQ multiplex PCR; TCRdb's copy has only in-frame clones and leaves some out. The sample contains approximately 360,000 clones, 90% of which appear only once. The sequence came from a man aged 18 to 30 with active or convalescent COVID-19. Specimen: peripheral blood. This chain joins TRBV4-3 and TRBJ2-1, with D possibly being TRBD1 (6 bases). CDR3 region: CASSKDSYNEQFF. CDR3 nucleotide sequence: TGCGCCAGCAGCAAGGACAGTTACAATGAGCAGTTCTTC.